These 7 T cell receptor beta chains were sequenced from one sample in a study of shared clonotypes between healthy human individuals. The table came from immunoSEQ multiplex PCR; TCRdb's copy has only in-frame clones and leaves some out. Of hundreds of thousands of clones listed, about 80% are singletons. The sample was PBMCs. These receptors were collected from a woman aged 40 to 50 in good health. Some clones in this sample may be carry-over from other donors' samples.

V and J are TRBV25-1 and TRBJ2-1, with D maybe TRBD1 (5 bases). V was trimmed by 4 bases and J by 0 bases, leaving 10 bases between them. In germline, CDR1 is MGHDK, CDR2 SYGVNS. CDR3 length equals 15 residues. CDR3 in amino acids: CASSVWGNSYNEQFF. CDR3 sequence (DNA): TGTGCCAGCAGTGTTTGGGGCAACTCCTACAATGAGCAGTTCTTC.

The chain joins TRBV6-6 to TRBJ2-5; D may correspond to TRBD1 or TRBD2 (5 bases each). V lost 0 bases and J 7 bases, leaving 15 bases between the germline ends. This CDR3 has 15 amino acids. Germline lookup yields CDR1 MNHNY and CDR2 SVGAGI (reference sequence). DNA for the CDR3: TGTGCCAGCAGTTACTCACCGGACGGGGCGGCGACCCAGTACTTC. It codes for CASSYSPDGAATQYF.

This clone was counted a single time. J is TRBJ2-7 and V is TRBV6-6, with 7 positions matching TRBD2. The germline gives CDR1 MNHNY, CDR2 SVGAGI (reference sequence). V lost 3 bases to trimming and J lost 5 bases; unmatched junction nucleotides: 7. CDR3 length: 14 residues. The CDR3 DNA reads TGTGCCAGCAGTTATAGGGGACTACCTCACGAGCAGTACTTC. It specifies CASSYRGLPHEQYF.

Only one count was recorded for this clone. The chain is built from TRBV5-4 and TRBJ2-2; D gene uncertain. Trimming stripped 4 bases from V and 0 bases from J, with 10 bases between. CDR3 size: 15 residues. The V gene's germline CDR1 is SGHNT and CDR2 YYREEE (reference sequence). The CDR3: CASSPASANTGELFF. The DNA of the CDR3 is TGTGCCAGCAGCCCAGCCAGCGCGAACACCGGGGAGCTGTTTTTT.

This chain uses TRBV30 with TRBJ2-7; no clear D. The germline gives CDR1 GTSNPN, CDR2 SVGIG (reference sequence). CDR3 length: 11 amino acids. V was clipped by 0 bases and J by 5 bases, with 5 bases between them. The CDR3 is CAWSVADEQYF. The CDR3 DNA reads as TGTGCCTGGAGTGTAGCCGACGAGCAGTACTTC. The whole variable domain, remainder taken from reference TRBV30 and TRBJ2-7, is SQTIHQWPATLVQPVGSPLSLECTVEGTSNPNLYWYRQAAGRGLQLLFYSVGIGQISSEVPQNLSASRPQDRQFILSSKKLLLSDSGFYLCAWSVADEQYFGPGTRLTVT.

The chain recombines TRBV5-5 with TRBJ2-7; the match to TRBD2 covers 10 bases. From germline, CDR1 is SGHKS and CDR2 YYEKEE (reference sequence). The J segment lost 0 bases and the V segment lost 0 bases, leaving 6 bases of the junction unmatched. CDR3 length: 17 amino acids. CDR3: CASSLGLAGEVSYEQYF. The CDR3 nucleotides are TGTGCCAGCAGCTTGGGCCTAGCGGGAGAAGTCTCCTACGAGCAGTACTTC.

As for this clone: Other nucleotide sequences from this sample produce the same CDR3. V gene TRBV7-2 combines with J gene TRBJ1-1, with a weak D call TRBD1 (6 bases). In germline, CDR1 is SGHTA, CDR2 FQGNSA. Trimming took 0 bases from V and 2 from J, leaving 10 bases between them. The CDR3 is 15 residues long. The chain's CDR3 is CASSLAGGGNTEAFF. CDR3 coding DNA: TGTGCCAGCAGCTTAGCAGGGGGGGGAAACACTGAAGCTTTCTTT.